A selection of T cell receptor beta chains follows, all from one sample in a study of blood T cell repertoires in COVID-19. The assay was immunoSEQ multiplex PCR, and TCRdb's table has in-frame clones only and misses some. The sample lists some 410,000 clones, 70% to 90% occurring once. Sequencing was carried out using PBMCs or T cells enriched from blood (not recorded which). The receptors come from a woman aged 25 to 39 with acute COVID-19. Each CDR3 is given without its conserved first and last residue. Not every row has a clone size; where given, it reads once, few, many or a size class.

j_gene | abundance | v_gene | CDR3aa
TRBJ2-7 | NA | TRBV24-1 | ATSDPRTGYEQY
TRBJ1-4 | NA | TRBV18 | ASSLRTGEVEKLF
TRBJ1-5 | once | TRBV28 | ASSPQDRGLGQPQH
TRBJ2-1 | NA | TRBV5-4 | ASSNRFQPALNEQF
TRBJ2-3 | NA | TRBV19 | ASSRGGFTDTQY
TRBJ2-7 | NA | TRBV4-2 | ASSAFFGQDPYEQY
TRBJ2-3 | few | TRBV4-3 | ASSQEGRTSATDTQY
TRBJ2-1 | NA | TRBV12-3/TRBV12-4 | ASSAPSHNEQF
TRBJ1-3 | NA | TRBV7-9 | ASSSDRVVAGNTIY
TRBJ2-6 | NA | TRBV3-1/TRBV3-2 | ASRKRQGSSGANVLT
TRBJ1-5 | few | TRBV3-1/TRBV3-2 | ASSRVDSPPQH
TRBJ1-3 | NA | TRBV19 | ASSIYDRRNTIY
TRBJ1-2 | NA | TRBV4-1 | ASSQDGGFNYGYT
TRBJ2-3 | NA | TRBV9 | ASSAKLAGGPDTQY
TRBJ1-5 | NA | TRBV27 | ASSLGGLYQPQH
TRBJ1-1 | NA | TRBV7-2 | ASSPRTGTTEAF
TRBJ2-3 | once | TRBV5-6 | ASSLPAGGGTDTQY
TRBJ1-1 | NA | TRBV19 | ASSGTANTEAF
TRBJ1-5 | NA | TRBV3-1/TRBV3-2 | ASSQGTGPQPQH
TRBJ1-1 | NA | TRBV5-1 | ASSAGNTEAF
TRBJ2-1 | few | TRBV27 | ASSSTGGKSIALNEQF
TRBJ2-2 | NA | TRBV10-3 | AISELVGTGETGELF
TRBJ2-2 | NA | TRBV6-4 | ASRRDRGNTGELF
TRBJ1-5 | few | TRBV24-1 | ATSDHNQPQH
TRBJ1-5 | NA | TRBV2 | ASSSGLLVSGSNQPQH
TRBJ1-2 | NA | TRBV12-3/TRBV12-4 | ASSNTGRYGYT
TRBJ2-5 | NA | TRBV7-3 | ASSEYDRGGTQY
TRBJ2-3 | once | TRBV5-6 | ASSLVYERGSDTQY
TRBJ2-1 | NA | TRBV7-2 | ASSFIAGGRNEQF
TRBJ2-4 | NA | TRBV12-3/TRBV12-4 | ASSPGQGDIQY
TRBJ2-7 | NA | TRBV7-8 | ASSAQRLAGQSYEQY
TRBJ1-3 | NA | TRBV5-1 | ASSSTGGPELSRNTIY
TRBJ1-5 | NA | TRBV15 | ATSREQGGNQPQH
TRBJ2-1 | few | TRBV27 | ASRKPGLGAEQF
TRBJ1-2 | few | TRBV7-9 | ASSSATGVFSNYGYT
TRBJ1-4 | NA | TRBV24-1 | ATSDQRTGATGKLF
TRBJ2-1 | NA | TRBV5-5 | ASSLALAGRGNEQF
TRBJ2-7 | NA | TRBV5-6 | ASSLGGSSFYEQY
TRBJ2-1 | NA | TRBV9 | ASSTLWGGDEQF
TRBJ1-1 | NA | TRBV28 | ASSFRFEAF
TRBJ2-1 | NA | TRBV6-6 | ASSYEGSNNEQF
TRBJ2-1 | NA | TRBV10-3 | AISARDSSYNEQF
TRBJ1-3 | NA | TRBV6-2/TRBV6-3 | ASSHIGNTIY
TRBJ1-1 | NA | TRBV5-1 | ASSTGSTEAF
TRBJ1-6 | NA | TRBV13 | ASSPKPGLNSPLH
TRBJ2-3 | NA | TRBV9 | ASSAWGTLVAGGHPDTQY
TRBJ2-1 | few | TRBV9 | ASSVGLGLAGGSYNEQF
TRBJ2-2 | few | TRBV4-1 | ASSQFQGSTGELF
TRBJ2-3 | NA | TRBV4-1 | ASSQLGLVVDTQY
TRBJ2-7 | NA | TRBV2 | ASREGLGQY
TRBJ1-1 | few | TRBV19 | ASSIDRRVGLETEAF
TRBJ2-7 | NA | TRBV14 | ASSQQGAKYEQY
TRBJ1-3 | NA | TRBV18 | ASSPLGTGVLSGNTIY